What follows are 15 T cell receptor beta chains derived from one specimen sequenced in a study of blood T cell repertoires in COVID-19. The method was immunoSEQ multiplex PCR; TCRdb's version includes in-frame clones alone and lacks a portion of them. The repertoire has under 300,000 clones, approximately 82% of them found once; the top ten carry 14% to 15%. The specimen sequenced was PBMCs or T cells enriched from blood (not recorded which). These receptors were collected from a man between 35 and 55 years old who had recovered from COVID-19.

V usage is TRBV11-2 and J usage is TRBJ1-6; 9 nucleotides agree with TRBD1. CDR1 SGHAT and CDR2 FQNNGV come from the germline V gene. The length of the CDR3 is 15 residues. J lost 10 bases, V lost 4 bases, and 8 bases had no gene match. CDR3 DNA: TGTGCCAGCAGCTCCGGACAGGGGATTGTATCACCCCTCCACTTT. Protein product: CASSSGQGIVSPLHF.

This clone was seen just once. V and J are TRBV5-1 and TRBJ1-2; TRBD1 matches 10 bases. Germline-derived CDR1 and CDR2 are SGHRS and YFSETQ. The CDR3 is 14 residues long. The V segment lost 0 bases and the J segment 8 bases; nucleotides outside the gene matches: 4. CDR3 sequence reads: CASSLGQGAGGYTF. DNA for the CDR3: TGCGCCAGCAGCTTGGGACAGGGGGCTGGAGGCTACACCTTC.

Points on this clone: This CDR3 is also generated by other DNA sequences in the sample. The chain links TRBV5-1 to TRBJ2-5, with D perhaps matching TRBD1 (6 bases). This CDR3 spans 14 amino acids. The germline CDR1 and CDR2 sequences are SGHRS and YFSETQ. V was shortened by 4 bases and J by 2 bases, with 12 bases between the two germline ends. The CDR3 nucleotides read TGCGCCAGCAGCCCACAGGGCATACAAGAGACCCAGTACTTC. It yields the protein CASSPQGIQETQYF.

The rearrangement joins TRBV7-6 to TRBJ1-6; TRBD1 matches 8 bases. The V gene end was trimmed by 0 bases and the J gene end by 9 bases; junction bases not matched to a gene: 7. CDR1 is SGHVS, CDR2 FNYEAQ, per germline. The CDR3 extends over 16 amino acids. The CDR3 reads CASSLAQGAEGSPLHF. The CDR3 region has the DNA TGTGCCAGCAGCTTAGCTCAGGGGGCGGAGGGTTCACCCCTCCACTTT.

V usage is TRBV9 and J usage is TRBJ2-1; 12 bases agree with TRBD2. This CDR3 contains 14 residues. The V segment lost 0 bases and the J segment 13 bases; nucleotides outside the gene matches: 5. Germline loops: CDR1 SGDLS, CDR2 YYNGEE. CDR3 region: CASSVGTSGTGQFF. The CDR3 bases are TGTGCCAGCAGCGTAGGGACTAGCGGGACCGGACAGTTCTTC. The entire variable domain, with the rest obtained from reference TRBV9 and TRBJ2-1, is as follows: DSGVTQTPKHLITATGQRVTLRCSPRSGDLSVYWYQQSLDQGLQFLIQYYNGEERAKGNILERFSAQQFPDLHSELNLSSLELGDSALYFCASSVGTSGTGQFFGPGTRLTVL.

The V and J genes are TRBV7-9 and TRBJ2-1; D gene uncertain. Germline V CDR1 and CDR2: SEHNR, FQNEAQ (reference sequence). The V gene lost 2 bases and the J gene lost 0 bases, with 5 bases spanning the gap. The length of the CDR3 is 14 residues. The CDR3 loop is CASSLKSSYNEQFF. For the CDR3, the DNA is TGTGCCAGCAGCTTAAAGAGCTCCTACAATGAGCAGTTCTTC.

This clone was counted once. The chain combines TRBV9 with TRBJ2-6; D gene uncertain. Trimming left V 0 bases short and J 0 bases short, with 7 bases between. The CDR3 runs to 16 residues. Germline V gene data show CDR1 as SGDLS and CDR2 as YYNGEE. The chain's CDR3 is CASSVGTSSGANVLTF. The CDR3 bases are TGTGCCAGCAGCGTAGGCACTTCCTCTGGGGCCAACGTCCTGACTTTC.

CDR3 DNA: TGTGCCAGCAGCCGAAAGAGCGAGCGGGGGACCTACAATGAGCAGTTCTTC. It encodes CASSRKSERGTYNEQFF. The chain links TRBV4-2 to TRBJ2-1; 8 positions match TRBD2. Trimming cost V 4 bases and J 2 bases; bases outside gene matches: 10. The CDR3 is 17 residues long. Germline CDR1 reads LGHNA; CDR2 reads YNFKEQ.

The genes are TRBV27 and TRBJ2-5; 9 nucleotides align to TRBD2. This CDR3 comprises 18 residues. The V gene's germline CDR1 is MNHEY and CDR2 SMNVEV (reference sequence). Trimming at V came to 6 bases and at J to 4 bases, leaving 18 bases not matched to a gene. The CDR3 region has the DNA TGTGCCAGCAGCCTTACGTTGGCGGGGGGGTTGTCCGGAGAGACCCAGTACTTC. It encodes CASSLTLAGGLSGETQYF.

This chain uses TRBV15 with TRBJ1-6, with D tentatively TRBD1 (5 bases). The CDR3 extends over 15 amino acids. Deletions cut 0 bases from V and 8 bases from J, with 11 bases between. CDR1 is LNHNV, CDR2 YYDKDF, per germline (reference sequence). The CDR3 loop is CATSRDRVGYSPLHF. The CDR3, as DNA: TGTGCCACCAGCAGAGACAGGGTGGGGTATTCACCCCTCCACTTT. Variable domain in full (rest from reference TRBV15 and TRBJ1-6): DAMVIQNPRYQVTQFGKPVTLSCSQTLNHNVMYWYQQKSSQAPKLLFHYYDKDFNNEADTPDNFQSRRPNTSFCFLDIRSPGLGDTAMYLCATSRDRVGYSPLHFGNGTRLTVT.

The chain recombines TRBV28 with TRBJ2-1; 8 bases match TRBD2. The CDR3 is 16 amino acids. Germline CDR1 reads MDHEN; CDR2 reads SYDVKM. The V and J ends lost 5 bases and 7 bases, in that order; junction bases with no gene match: 13. CDR3 DNA: TGTGCCAGCAGTCCTTCCGGGACTAGAAGTGCGAATGAGCAGTTCTTC. It encodes CASSPSGTRSANEQFF.

This rearrangement joins TRBV5-4 to TRBJ2-1, with D perhaps TRBD1 (6 bases). The germline V gene encodes CDR1 SGHNT and CDR2 YYREEE (reference sequence). The germline V and J ends were trimmed by 4 bases and 3 bases, with 11 bases remaining between them. This CDR3 spans 14 amino acids. The chain's CDR3 is CASSNGGHYNEQFF. In DNA, the CDR3 is TGTGCCAGCAGCAATGGGGGACACTACAATGAGCAGTTCTTC.

This clone has more than one count but fewer than ten. The chain is built from TRBV27 and TRBJ1-5, with TRBD1 as a possible D gene (5 bases). Germline assignment: CDR1 MNHEY and CDR2 SMNVEV (reference sequence). V lost 6 bases, J lost 1 base, and 10 bases lay in between. The CDR3 is made up of 14 amino acids. CDR3 coding DNA: TGTGCCAGCAGGACGGGGGTCAGCAATCAGCCCCAGCATTTT. As protein: CASRTGVSNQPQHF.

The chain couples TRBV7-6 to TRBJ1-5, with TRBD1 matching 8 bases. The V segment lost 1 base and the J segment 6 bases; nucleotides outside the gene matches: 5. Germline loops: CDR1 SGHVS, CDR2 FNYEAQ. CDR3 length: 15 residues. The CDR3: CASSLGRGQGQPQHF. The CDR3 nucleotides read TGTGCCAGCAGCTTAGGCAGGGGGCAGGGTCAGCCCCAGCATTTT.

This clone showed up just once. The rearrangement joins TRBV14 to TRBJ2-7; TRBD1 is a possible D gene (6 bases). CDR1 and CDR2 (germline): SGHDN, FVKESK. Trimming shortened V by 4 bases and J by 6 bases, and 10 bases separated the two germline ends. The CDR3 spans 12 residues. The CDR3 sequence: CASSPRTAEQYF. The DNA of the CDR3 is TGTGCCAGCAGCCCGAGGACAGCCGAGCAGTACTTC.